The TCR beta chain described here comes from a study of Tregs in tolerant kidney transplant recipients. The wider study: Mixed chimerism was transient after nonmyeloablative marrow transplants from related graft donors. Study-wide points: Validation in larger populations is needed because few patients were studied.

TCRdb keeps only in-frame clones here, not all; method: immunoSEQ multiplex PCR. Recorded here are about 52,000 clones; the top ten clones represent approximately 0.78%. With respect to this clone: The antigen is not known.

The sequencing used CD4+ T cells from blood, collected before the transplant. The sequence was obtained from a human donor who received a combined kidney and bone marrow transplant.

CDR3 sequence reads: CASSLGRGEQYF. CDR3 DNA (partial): TGTGCCAGCAGCCTAGGGAGGGGCGAG. The rearrangement links TRBV7-9 to TRBJ2-7; the match to TRBD2 covers 7 bases. The read ends 3 residues before the CDR3 terminus; that terminus is restored from the germline J gene. There are 12 residues in the CDR3. V gave up 5 bases and J gave up 6 bases; unmatched junction bases: 4. Per germline, CDR1 SEHNR and CDR2 FQNEAQ (reference sequence).